The 23 T cell receptor beta chains reported below all come from one sample, sequenced in a study of cytomegalovirus exposure and HLA in healthy donors. Profiling relied on immunoSEQ multiplex PCR, and the TCRdb table lists in-frame clones only, not all of them. The repertoire consists of around 250,000 clones, with 90% occurring once and the leading ten covering about 0.36%. The sample taken for sequencing was PBMCs. The receptors derive from a young woman in good health and CMV-seronegative.

This clone was seen a few times. V is TRBV7-9 and J is TRBJ1-6; a weak D match, TRBD1 (6 bases). Trimming removed 1 base at V and 5 bases at J, with 6 bases between. The CDR3 contains 14 residues. Germline assignment: CDR1 SEHNR and CDR2 FQNEAQ (reference sequence). CDR3 in DNA: TGTGCCAGCAGCTTAGAGGGGGATAATTCACCCCTCCACTTT. Its translation: CASSLEGDNSPLHF. The full variable domain, with the rest looked up from reference TRBV7-9 and TRBJ1-6, is DTGVSQNPRHKITKRGQNVTFRCDPISEHNRLYWYRQTLGQGPEFLTYFQNEAQLEKSRLLSDRFSAERPKGSFSTLEIQRTEQGDSAMYLCASSLEGDNSPLHFGNGTRLTVT.

The chain joins TRBV5-4 to TRBJ2-5; D unclear. The germline CDR1 and CDR2 sequences are SGHNT and YYREEE (reference sequence). The CDR3 runs to 15 residues. The ends were cut back, 0 bases at V and 1 base at J, with 10 bases in the middle. CDR3 protein: CASSLAWSSQETQYF. DNA for the CDR3: TGTGCCAGCAGCTTGGCGTGGAGCTCCCAAGAGACCCAGTACTTC.

The rearrangement uses TRBV7-9 and TRBJ2-1; 13 bases fit TRBD2. After removal of 10 bases from V and 5 bases from J, the junction contained 8 bases not matched to a gene. Germline V gene data show CDR1 as SEHNR and CDR2 as FQNEAQ (reference sequence). The CDR3 has 15 amino acids. CDR3 nucleotide sequence: TGTGCCACCACAATCGGGACTAGCGGGGACAATGAGCAGTTCTTC. This sequence encodes CATTIGTSGDNEQFF.

This rearrangement joins TRBV7-8 to TRBJ1-5; 9 nucleotides line up with TRBD1. The ends lost 1 base at V and 8 bases at J; junction bases unmatched: 3. CDR1 is SGHVS and CDR2 is FQNEAQ in the germline V gene. This CDR3 is 14 amino acids long. The CDR3 here is CASSLVDRGKPQHF. The CDR3 DNA sequence: TGTGCCAGCAGCTTAGTGGACAGGGGAAAGCCCCAGCATTTT.

The V gene is TRBV7-9, the J gene TRBJ1-2; the D gene is possibly TRBD1 (5 bases). This CDR3 spans 15 amino acids. V shed 0 bases and J shed 3 bases, with 11 bases lying between them. The germline V gene has CDR1 SEHNR and CDR2 FQNEAQ (reference sequence). CDR3 sequence (DNA): TGTGCCAGCAGCTTAGCGGAGGGGAGCGACTATGGCTACACCTTC. Amino acids: CASSLAEGSDYGYTF.

J is TRBJ2-1 and V is TRBV6-1; the D gene is possibly TRBD2 (6 bases). The germline gives CDR1 MNHNS, CDR2 SASEGT. This CDR3 spans 12 amino acids. V was shortened by 1 base and J by 12 bases, with 10 bases between the two germline ends. CDR3 DNA: TGTGCCAGCAGTGAAGGGGGGGATGGGCAGTTCTTC. It specifies CASSEGGDGQFF.

The chain is built from TRBV7-6 and TRBJ2-1; TRBD1 aligns across 9 bases. CDR1 and CDR2 from the germline V gene are SGHVS and FNYEAQ. The CDR3 has 13 residues. The J segment lost 6 bases and the V segment lost 3 bases, leaving 0 bases of the junction unmatched. Here the CDR3 DNA reads TGTGCCAGCAGCTTGGACAGGGGCAATGAGCAGTTCTTC. The encoded protein is CASSLDRGNEQFF.

The rearrangement joins TRBV19 to TRBJ1-5, with D perhaps TRBD1 (6 bases). The CDR3 is 14 residues long. CDR1 is LNHDA and CDR2 is SQIVND in the germline V gene (reference sequence). Trimming left V 8 bases short and J 0 bases short, with 11 bases between. CDR3 in DNA: TGTGCCAGTTCTACAGGGAATAGCAATCAGCCCCAGCATTTT. It codes for CASSTGNSNQPQHF.

Written as DNA, the CDR3 is TGTGCCAGCAGTGACTCTCCGGGGGTAGAGGCCTACGAGCAGTACTTC. It yields the protein CASSDSPGVEAYEQYF. The chain links TRBV6-4 to TRBJ2-7; a possible D gene is TRBD2 (6 bases). This CDR3 spans 16 amino acids. Trimming cost V 0 bases and J 2 bases, with 14 bases left between them. Per germline, CDR1 MRHNA and CDR2 SNTAGT.

This clone was observed once. The chain uses TRBV6-6 and TRBJ2-1; tentative D call: TRBD1 (6 bases). CDR3 length: 15 residues. The germline V gene encodes CDR1 MNHNY and CDR2 SVGAGI (reference sequence). Trimming removed 5 bases at V and 7 bases at J, with 18 bases between. CDR3 sequence reads: CASSLPSQGSNEQFF. In DNA form, the CDR3 reads TGTGCCAGCAGTCTACCCTCACAGGGTTCGAATGAGCAGTTCTTC.

This chain links TRBV5-7 with TRBJ1-5; D is undetermined. TRBV5-7 is annotated as an ORF whose role is uncertain. V lost 6 bases, J lost 2 bases, and 9 bases lay in between. The CDR3 extends over 13 amino acids. The CDR3 region is CASKSQGNQPQHF. CDR3 bases: TGTGCCAGCAAATCCCAGGGCAATCAGCCCCAGCATTTT.

As regards this clone: The junction and the germline gene differ at one end; a read error may be behind it. The gene calls are TRBV5-6 and TRBJ1-1; perhaps TRBD1 as D (6 bases). The CDR3 is 14 residues long. Germline V gene sequence: CDR1 SGHDT, CDR2 YYEEEE. CDR3 coding DNA: TGTGCCAGCAGCCCCAGGGGAATGACGAGAGGGGATCTCTTT. Amino acids: CASSPRGMTRGDLF.

The V call is TRBV10-3, the J call TRBJ1-2; TRBD1 aligns across 7 bases. This CDR3 region has 13 residues. V gave up 8 bases and J gave up 8 bases; unmatched junction bases: 11. Per germline, CDR1 ENHRY and CDR2 SYGVKD. In nucleotides, the CDR3 is TGTGCCATCCGAACCTCTACAGGGGAAGGCTACACCTTC. Encoded protein: CAIRTSTGEGYTF.

This sequence joins TRBV4-3 and TRBJ2-7; 11 positions match TRBD1. Germline assignment: CDR1 LGHNA and CDR2 YSLEER. This CDR3 spans 15 amino acids. The trim removed 3 bases at V and 5 bases at J, leaving 6 bases unmatched. CDR3 amino acids: CASSHMDRGPDEQYF. The CDR3 coding sequence is TGCGCCAGCAGCCACATGGACAGGGGGCCGGACGAGCAGTACTTC.

The rearrangement links TRBV7-8 to TRBJ2-2; TRBD1 matches at 7 bases. Trimming took 5 bases from V and 1 from J; bases not matched to a gene: 4. This CDR3 is 15 amino acids long. Looked up from germline, CDR1 is SGHVS and CDR2 is FQNEAQ. CDR3 region: CASSPRGKNTGELFF. The CDR3 coding sequence is TGTGCCAGCAGCCCCAGGGGGAAGAACACCGGGGAGCTGTTTTTT. Using reference TRBV7-8 and TRBJ2-2 for the parts outside the CDR3, the full variable domain is GAGVSQSPRYKVAKRGQDVALRCDPISGHVSLFWYQQALGQGPEFLTYFQNEAQLDKSGLPSDRFFAERPEGSVSTLKIQRTQQEDSAVYLCASSPRGKNTGELFFGEGSRLTVL.

The chain joins TRBV27 to TRBJ2-3; 12 bases are shared with TRBD2. The CDR3 length is 17 residues. The V gene's germline CDR1 is MNHEY and CDR2 SMNVEV (reference sequence). J was trimmed by 4 bases and V by 4 bases; bases with no gene match: 9. DNA for the CDR3: TGTGCCAGCAGTTCTACTAGCGGGGGGTCTTGGGCAGATACGCAGTATTTT. Translated: CASSSTSGGSWADTQYF.

The rearrangement links TRBV2 to TRBJ2-1; TRBD1 matches 7 bases. The germline gives CDR1 SNHLY, CDR2 FYNNEI. J gave up 7 bases and V 3 bases, and 18 bases lay outside the gene matches. The CDR3 consists of 18 residues. CDR3 loop: CASSDSRDSGRLGNEQFF. DNA of the CDR3: TGTGCCAGCAGTGATAGTAGGGACAGCGGACGGTTGGGTAATGAGCAGTTCTTC.

This clone was seen a single time. The chain has TRBV7-8 and TRBJ2-7; TRBD1 is a possible D gene (6 bases). Deletions cut 0 bases from V and 0 bases from J, with 9 bases between. The CDR3 is 15 residues long. The germline V gene encodes CDR1 SGHVS and CDR2 FQNEAQ. CDR3 nucleotide sequence: TGTGCCAGCAGCTTAGCGGAGGACAGCTCCTACGAGCAGTACGTC. It encodes CASSLAEDSSYEQYV.

The chain recombines TRBV5-1 with TRBJ1-2, with 8 bases aligning to TRBD1. CDR3 size: 13 residues. Germline CDR1 and CDR2: SGHRS and YFSETQ. V was clipped by 9 bases and J by 6 bases; unmatched bases: 10. DNA for the CDR3: TGCGCCACCCGAGTCGACAGGGGCAATGGCTACACCTTC. This encodes CATRVDRGNGYTF.

This chain joins TRBV6-1 and TRBJ2-2; 11 bases line up with TRBD2. The CDR3 spans 15 residues. J gave up 5 bases and V 3 bases, and 2 bases lay outside the gene matches. Germline CDR1 reads MNHNS; CDR2 reads SASEGT. The CDR3: CASSETSGATGELFF. The CDR3 nucleotides read TGTGCCAGCAGTGAGACTAGCGGGGCAACCGGGGAGCTGTTTTTT.

The rearrangement links TRBV5-5 to TRBJ2-7; 7 positions agree with TRBD1. The CDR3 spans 15 residues. Germline CDR1 and CDR2: SGHKS and YYEKEE (reference sequence). J lost 5 bases, V lost 0 bases, and 8 bases had no gene match. CDR3 in amino acids: CASSLGDRYSNEQYF. The DNA of the CDR3 is TGTGCCAGCAGCTTGGGGGACAGATATTCTAACGAGCAGTACTTC.

V is TRBV19 and J is TRBJ1-3, with TRBD1 identical over 7 bases. The CDR3 spans 14 residues. Per the germline V gene, CDR1 is LNHDA and CDR2 is SQIVND (reference sequence). V shed 8 bases, J shed 3 bases, and the junction held 7 bases outside the gene matches. The CDR3 protein is CASRPGTVGNTIYF. The CDR3 DNA follows: TGTGCCAGTCGACCCGGGACAGTTGGAAACACCATATATTTT.

The rearrangement uses TRBV27 and TRBJ1-2; the D is unclear. V was cut by 5 bases and J by 0 bases, with 16 bases left in between. This CDR3 comprises 16 residues. CDR1 MNHEY and CDR2 SMNVEV come from the germline V gene (reference sequence). CDR3 bases: TGTGCCAGCAGTCCACACCCATTAGCGGCTAACTATGGCTACACCTTC. Translation gives CASSPHPLAANYGYTF.